This passage covers 24 T cell receptor beta chains from one sample sequenced in a study of cytomegalovirus exposure and HLA in healthy donors. PCR was performed using 60 Vbeta and 13 Jbeta primers. Method: immunoSEQ multiplex PCR; TCRdb's copy keeps in-frame clones and lacks some. The sample consists of roughly 200,000 clones, 80% of them appearing once. The source material was PBMCs. These receptors were collected from a boy aged 5-17 years in good health and CMV-seronegative.

The chain couples TRBV11-3 to TRBJ2-7, with 12 bases aligning to TRBD2. The germline V gene has CDR1 SGHNT and CDR2 YENEEA. Trimming removed 2 bases from V and 4 bases from J; junction bases left unmatched: 3. This CDR3 has 15 amino acids. The DNA for the CDR3 is TGTGCCAGCAGCTTACTAGCGGGAGGGACGTACGAGCAGTACTTC. Residues: CASSLLAGGTYEQYF. Complete variable domain (other parts from reference TRBV11-3 and TRBJ2-7): EAGVVQSPRYKIIEKKQPVAFWCNPISGHNTLYWYLQNLGQGPELLIRYENEEAVDDSQLPKDRFSAERLKGVDSTLKIQPAELGDSAVYLCASSLLAGGTYEQYFGPGTRLTVT.

This sequence joins TRBV18 and TRBJ1-3, with D tentatively TRBD1 (5 bases). This CDR3 has 16 residues. The germline gives CDR1 KGHSH, CDR2 LQKENI. The V and J ends lost 1 base and 7 bases respectively, with 17 bases between them. The CDR3 region is CASSPQKGEYRNTIYF. The DNA for the CDR3 is TGTGCCAGCTCACCACAAAAAGGGGAATATCGGAACACCATATATTTT. The variable domain in full, completed from reference TRBV18 and TRBJ1-3, reads NAGVMQNPRHLVRRRGQEARLRCSPMKGHSHVYWYRQLPEEGLKFMVYLQKENIIDESGMPKERFSAEFPKEGPSILRIQQVVRGDSAAYFCASSPQKGEYRNTIYFGEGSWLTVV.

The rearrangement links TRBV7-8 to TRBJ1-2; 7 bases fit TRBD1. J lost 4 bases, V lost 8 bases, and 7 bases had no gene match. This CDR3 is built from 13 residues. Per germline, CDR1 SGHVS and CDR2 FQNEAQ. CDR3: CASAGQLGYGYTF. In DNA, the CDR3 is TGTGCCAGCGCGGGACAGTTGGGCTATGGCTACACCTTC.

V is TRBV5-6 and J is TRBJ2-7; 7 positions match TRBD1. Germline CDR1 and CDR2: SGHDT and YYEEEE. The CDR3 loop spans 12 amino acids. V shed 5 bases, J shed 5 bases, and the junction held 4 bases outside the gene matches. The CDR3 coding sequence is TGTGCCAGCAGTCGGACAGGTAACGAGCAGTACTTC. This encodes CASSRTGNEQYF.

The chain joins TRBV4-2 to TRBJ2-7; possibly TRBD1 for D (6 bases). The CDR3 is 15 amino acids. The germline gives CDR1 LGHNA, CDR2 YNFKEQ. V gave up 1 base and J gave up 0 bases, with 10 bases separating them. The CDR3 DNA sequence: TGTGCCAGCAGCCAAGCGGACAGTGGCTCCTACGAGCAGTACTTC. As protein: CASSQADSGSYEQYF.

This chain connects TRBV6-5 to TRBJ2-3, with a tentative D call TRBD1 (6 bases). Looked up from germline, CDR1 is MNHEY and CDR2 is SVGAGI. The CDR3 has 15 residues. Trimming left V 0 bases short and J 6 bases short, with 13 bases between. The CDR3 bases are TGTGCCAGCAGTTACTCGAAAAGGCAGGGGGATACGCAGTATTTT. This encodes CASSYSKRQGDTQYF.

The chain joins TRBV9 to TRBJ2-3; tentative D call: TRBD2 (5 bases). The CDR3 consists of 16 residues. The V gene lost 4 bases and the J gene lost 3 bases, with 18 bases spanning the gap. The germline V gene encodes CDR1 SGDLS and CDR2 YYNGEE. This CDR3 reads CASSFPPRGGTDTQYF. Here the CDR3 DNA reads TGTGCCAGCAGCTTCCCCCCTCGGGGTGGGACAGATACGCAGTATTTT.

The rearrangement joins TRBV10-3 to TRBJ1-5; 8 bases agree with TRBD1. This CDR3 is 15 amino acids long. Germline V gives CDR1 ENHRY, CDR2 SYGVKD. With 6 bases clipped from V and 5 bases from J, the junction kept 9 bases outside the gene matches. CDR3 DNA: TGTGCCATCAGGGATGGGGACAGGCCGGATCAGCCCCAGCATTTT. Protein: CAIRDGDRPDQPQHF.

The chain joins TRBV20-1 to TRBJ2-1; TRBD2 matches 8 bases. Germline V gene lookup returns CDR1 DFQATT and CDR2 SNEGSKA (reference sequence). CDR3 length: 10 amino acids. CDR3 nucleotide sequence: TGCGCTGGTGGCGGGACTAGACTGTTCTTC. Translated, it gives CAGGGTRLFF.

The rearrangement joins TRBV4-2 to TRBJ2-3; no reliable D call. Germline V gene data show CDR1 as LGHNA and CDR2 as YNFKEQ. The CDR3 contains 12 residues. V was cut by 1 base and J by 5 bases, with 4 bases left in between. CDR3 region: CASSQAVDTQYF. As DNA, the CDR3 is TGTGCCAGCAGCCAAGCAGTAGATACGCAGTATTTT.

About this clone itself: At one of its ends the junction is not consistent with the germline gene, which may arise from a read error. This same CDR3 is encoded by further DNA sequences in the sample. CDR3 amino acids: CASSSSGNPGELFF. The CDR3, as DNA: TGTGCCAGCAGTTCGTCCGGGAACCCCGGGGAGCTGTTTTTT. The chain carries TRBV27 and TRBJ2-2; the D gene is possibly TRBD2 (5 bases). The CDR3 sequence is 14 residues long. Per germline, CDR1 MNHEY and CDR2 SMNVEV (reference sequence).

The chain combines TRBV2 with TRBJ2-5, with 7 bases lining up with TRBD2. From germline, CDR1 is SNHLY and CDR2 FYNNEI. The CDR3 length is 15 residues. With V trimmed by 1 base and J by 3 bases, 5 bases remained unmatched. CDR3: CASSEVKGGKETQYF. CDR3 DNA sequence: TGTGCCAGCAGTGAAGTGAAGGGAGGGAAAGAGACCCAGTACTTC.

J is TRBJ1-1 and V is TRBV27; D remains unclear. V shed 2 bases and J shed 1 base, with 8 bases lying between them. This CDR3 is built from 14 residues. Looked up from germline, CDR1 is MNHEY and CDR2 is SMNVEV (reference sequence). The CDR3 DNA is TGTGCCAGCAGTTTAGCGGCCGGGAACACTGAAGCTTTCTTT. It is translated as CASSLAAGNTEAFF.

The chain couples TRBV19 to TRBJ1-1, with 12 bases that match TRBD1. The V gene end was trimmed by 3 bases and the J gene end by 11 bases; junction bases not matched to a gene: 7. CDR1 is LNHDA, CDR2 SQIVND, per germline (reference sequence). This CDR3 has 14 residues. CDR3 DNA: TGTGCCAGTAGTATCGGGACAGGGGGCGACGAGGCTTTCTTT. Amino acid sequence: CASSIGTGGDEAFF.

The chain has TRBV6-5 and TRBJ2-5; TRBD1 might be the D (5 bases). V was trimmed by 0 bases and J by 2 bases, leaving 13 bases between them. Germline CDR1 and CDR2: MNHEY and SVGAGI. The CDR3 contains 16 residues. The CDR3 sequence: CASSYSAGNTQETQYF. The CDR3 DNA follows: TGTGCCAGCAGTTACTCCGCAGGGAACACTCAAGAGACCCAGTACTTC.

This chain links TRBV29-1 with TRBJ2-7; the D is unclear. Germline-derived CDR1 and CDR2 are SQVTM and ANQGSEA. V lost 4 bases and J lost 1, with 14 bases in between. The CDR3 extends over 14 amino acids. The CDR3 nucleotides read TGCAGCGTTGGCGAGGTAAACCCATCCTACGAGCAGTACTTC. Protein product: CSVGEVNPSYEQYF.

The genes are TRBV4-1 and TRBJ1-1; D gene uncertain. V gave up 1 base and J gave up 4 bases, with 4 bases separating them. Germline assignment: CDR1 MGHRA and CDR2 YSYEKL. The CDR3 loop spans 12 amino acids. The CDR3 coding sequence is TGCGCCAGCAGCCAAGTCAGCACTGAAGCTTTCTTT. This encodes CASSQVSTEAFF.

The rearrangement joins TRBV6-1 to TRBJ2-3; the D is unclear. V lost 0 bases and J 5 bases, leaving 3 bases between the germline ends. Looked up from germline, CDR1 is MNHNS and CDR2 is SASEGT. CDR3 length equals 12 residues. The CDR3 reads CASSEARDTQYF. The CDR3 nucleotides are TGTGCCAGCAGTGAAGCGAGAGATACGCAGTATTTT.

The V call is TRBV4-1, the J call TRBJ2-1, with a weak D call TRBD2 (6 bases). Germline CDR1 reads MGHRA; CDR2 reads YSYEKL. Trimming pared 6 bases from V and 8 bases from J, leaving 20 bases between. CDR3 length equals 15 residues. The CDR3 loop is CASRRVGGDVDEQFF. As DNA, the CDR3 is TGCGCCAGCAGGCGCGTTGGCGGGGACGTCGATGAGCAGTTCTTC.

V gene TRBV10-2 combines with J gene TRBJ1-4; possibly TRBD1 for D (5 bases). Germline V lookup: CDR1 WSHSY, CDR2 SAAADI. V lost 2 bases and J 4 bases, leaving 14 bases between the germline ends. CDR3 length: 16 residues. CDR3: CASSEKGAIHNEKLFF. The DNA for the CDR3 is TGCGCCAGCAGTGAGAAAGGGGCGATTCATAATGAAAAACTGTTTTTT.

The rearrangement joins TRBV30 to TRBJ1-1; D remains unclear. This CDR3 region has 14 residues. CDR1 and CDR2 from the germline V gene are GTSNPN and SVGIG (reference sequence). The ends were cut back, 1 base at V and 0 bases at J, with 9 bases in the middle. As DNA, the CDR3 is TGTGCCTGGAGTGAGACACCTTTGAACACTGAAGCTTTCTTT. This codes for CAWSETPLNTEAFF.

The J gene is TRBJ2-1, the V gene TRBV5-4, with a possible D match to TRBD1 (6 bases). From germline, CDR1 is SGHNT and CDR2 YYREEE (reference sequence). V dropped 2 bases and J dropped 4 bases, with 10 bases sitting between them. The CDR3 runs to 14 residues. CDR3 coding DNA: TGTGCCAGCAGCTTCGGGACACCTTACAATGAGCAGTTCTTC. Its protein is CASSFGTPYNEQFF.

This clone showed up just a few times. V usage is TRBV10-3 and J usage is TRBJ2-7; 7 bases are a match to TRBD2. V lost 10 bases and J lost 4; bases outside the gene matches: 10. The germline gives CDR1 ENHRY, CDR2 SYGVKD. The CDR3 is made up of 13 amino acids. The CDR3 DNA sequence: TGTGCCACGACGGGGGGTAGCAGGTACGAGCAGTACTTC. Translation gives CATTGGSRYEQYF.

Within the sample, this clone is medium-sized. The rearrangement links TRBV4-1 to TRBJ2-7, with 10 positions matching TRBD2. The J segment lost 3 bases and the V segment lost 4 bases, leaving 12 bases of the junction unmatched. CDR1 is MGHRA and CDR2 is YSYEKL in the germline V gene. The CDR3 is 17 residues long. The CDR3: CASSPTAMLAGDYEQYF. As DNA, the CDR3 is TGCGCCAGCAGCCCCACAGCTATGCTAGCGGGGGACTACGAGCAGTACTTC.